These T cell receptor beta chains were read from a single sample in a study of memory CD4+ T cells and cytomegalovirus serostatus. The method was immunoSEQ multiplex PCR; TCRdb's version includes in-frame clones alone and lacks a portion of them. The sample holds some 67,000 clones; 76% are singletons and the top ten take 4% to 5%. Material: memory CD4+ T cells from blood. The receptors stem from an adult in good health and CMV-seropositive. CDR3s include the opening cysteine and the closing phenylalanine or tryptophan. Each record gives: J gene, V gene, clone size, D gene, CDR3 DNA, CDR3 protein. The D gene is left open where the match is weak. Rows give clone size only sometimes, using once, few, many, or a class for an expanded clone.

j_call: TRBJ2-7
v_call: TRBV18
clone_size: .
d_call: .
cdr3_nt: TGTGCCAGCTCTGCCCCTGCGGGCTACGAGCAGTACTTC
cdr3_aa: CASSAPAGYEQYF

j_call: TRBJ2-7
v_call: TRBV6-6
clone_size: .
d_call: TRBD2
cdr3_nt: TGTGCCAGCAAAGGGACTAGCGGCTCCTACGAGCAGTACTTC
cdr3_aa: CASKGTSGSYEQYF

j_call: TRBJ2-4
v_call: TRBV4-2
clone_size: .
d_call: TRBD2
cdr3_nt: TGTGCCAGCAGCCAAGAATTCGGACTAGCGGGAGGGCCACGGGACATTCAGTACTTC
cdr3_aa: CASSQEFGLAGGPRDIQYF

j_call: TRBJ2-7
v_call: TRBV6-5
clone_size: .
d_call: TRBD1
cdr3_nt: TGTGCCAGCAGTTCCGGGACAGGGAACCGATTCTACGAGCAGTACTTC
cdr3_aa: CASSSGTGNRFYEQYF

j_call: TRBJ1-4
v_call: TRBV27
clone_size: .
d_call: TRBD1
cdr3_nt: TGTGCCACCGGACAGGGCCCGGGCGGGACTAATGAAAAACTGTTTTTT
cdr3_aa: CATGQGPGGTNEKLFF

j_call: TRBJ1-4
v_call: TRBV18
clone_size: .
d_call: .
cdr3_nt: TGTGCCAGCTCACCAAAACCGGAGGGAACTAATGAAAAACTGTTTTTT
cdr3_aa: CASSPKPEGTNEKLFF

j_call: TRBJ1-5
v_call: TRBV19
clone_size: .
d_call: .
cdr3_nt: TGTGCCAGTAGTTTACTTAGTGGACATAGCAATCAGCCCCAGCATTTT
cdr3_aa: CASSLLSGHSNQPQHF

j_call: TRBJ2-7
v_call: TRBV18
clone_size: .
d_call: .
cdr3_nt: TGTGCCAGCTCACGGGACGACTCCTACGAGCAGTACTTC
cdr3_aa: CASSRDDSYEQYF

j_call: TRBJ2-3
v_call: TRBV4-2
clone_size: .
d_call: .
cdr3_nt: TGTGCCAGCAGCCTAAGCGATGGGACTCGAGATACGCAGTATTTT
cdr3_aa: CASSLSDGTRDTQYF

j_call: TRBJ2-5
v_call: TRBV5-1
clone_size: .
d_call: TRBD1
cdr3_nt: TGCGCCAGCAGCAGGCCGGGACAGGGTGAAGAGACCCAGTACTTC
cdr3_aa: CASSRPGQGEETQYF

j_call: TRBJ1-6
v_call: TRBV7-8
clone_size: .
d_call: .
cdr3_nt: TGTGCCAGCAGCCCGGAGGGGGGGGCTTCACCCCTCCACTTT
cdr3_aa: CASSPEGGASPLHF

j_call: TRBJ2-1
v_call: TRBV7-8
clone_size: .
d_call: .
cdr3_nt: TGTGCCGCCCGCGGGGGCGGGGACGAGCAGTTCTTC
cdr3_aa: CAARGGGDEQFF

j_call: TRBJ2-7
v_call: TRBV28
clone_size: few
d_call: .
cdr3_nt: TGTGCCAGCAGTTTAGGTCTATACGAGCAGTACTTC
cdr3_aa: CASSLGLYEQYF

j_call: TRBJ1-3
v_call: TRBV5-6
clone_size: .
d_call: TRBD1
cdr3_nt: TGTGCCAGCAGCGACCGCGGGACAGGGGGAAGAAACACCATATATTTT
cdr3_aa: CASSDRGTGGRNTIYF

j_call: TRBJ2-7
v_call: TRBV5-4
clone_size: .
d_call: .
cdr3_nt: TGTGCCAGCAGCTCGTCCGGGACTCCATCCTACGAGCAGTACTTC
cdr3_aa: CASSSSGTPSYEQYF

j_call: TRBJ2-1
v_call: TRBV4-3
clone_size: few
d_call: .
cdr3_nt: TGCGCCAGCAGCCAAGTCATGAGAACACAGGTACCCTCCTACAATGAGCAGTTCTTC
cdr3_aa: CASSQVMRTQVPSYNEQFF

j_call: TRBJ2-3
v_call: TRBV7-2
clone_size: .
d_call: .
cdr3_nt: TGTGCCAGCAGCTTAAGCCAGGGCACAGATACGCAGTATTTT
cdr3_aa: CASSLSQGTDTQYF

j_call: TRBJ2-7
v_call: TRBV28
clone_size: few
d_call: .
cdr3_nt: TGTGCCAGCAGTTTATCCGGGACGCAGTCCTACGAGCAGTACTTC
cdr3_aa: CASSLSGTQSYEQYF

j_call: TRBJ1-4
v_call: TRBV7-9
clone_size: .
d_call: TRBD1
cdr3_nt: TGTGCCAGCAGCTTCGAGGGACAGAGAGGTGAAAAACTGTTTTTT
cdr3_aa: CASSFEGQRGEKLFF

j_call: TRBJ1-1
v_call: TRBV2
clone_size: .
d_call: .
cdr3_nt: TGTGCCAGCAGTGAAGGGATGAACACTGAAGCTTTCTTT
cdr3_aa: CASSEGMNTEAFF

j_call: TRBJ1-5
v_call: TRBV7-2
clone_size: once
d_call: .
cdr3_nt: TGTGCCAGCAGCTTAGACCGGGATAGCAATCAGCCCCAGCATTTT
cdr3_aa: CASSLDRDSNQPQHF

j_call: TRBJ2-7
v_call: TRBV6-5
clone_size: .
d_call: .
cdr3_nt: TGTGCCAGCAGAGGCAGGGCCTACGAGCAGTACTTC
cdr3_aa: CASRGRAYEQYF

j_call: TRBJ2-1
v_call: TRBV7-9
clone_size: .
d_call: TRBD2
cdr3_nt: TGTGCCAGCACCCGGGGGGGCCAATATGATGAGCAGTTCTTC
cdr3_aa: CASTRGGQYDEQFF

j_call: TRBJ2-3
v_call: TRBV5-4
clone_size: .
d_call: .
cdr3_nt: TGTGCCAGCAGCCCCCGGACAGCAAGCACAGATACGCAGTATTTT
cdr3_aa: CASSPRTASTDTQYF

j_call: TRBJ2-1
v_call: TRBV7-2
clone_size: .
d_call: .
cdr3_nt: TGTGCCAGCAGCCCACCGAGAAAAGGTATTAATGAGCAGTTCTTC
cdr3_aa: CASSPPRKGINEQFF

j_call: TRBJ2-5
v_call: TRBV2
clone_size: .
d_call: TRBD2
cdr3_nt: TGTGCCAGCAGCCCGGGACTAGCGGAGACCCAGTACTTC
cdr3_aa: CASSPGLAETQYF

j_call: TRBJ2-3
v_call: TRBV6-1
clone_size: few
d_call: .
cdr3_nt: TGTGCCAGCAGTTCCCCCGAGACAGATACGCAGTATTTT
cdr3_aa: CASSSPETDTQYF

j_call: TRBJ2-7
v_call: TRBV6-5
clone_size: .
d_call: .
cdr3_nt: TGTGCCAGCAGATCCCCGGGAAAGTCCACTTACGAGCAGTACTTC
cdr3_aa: CASRSPGKSTYEQYF

j_call: TRBJ2-1
v_call: TRBV9
clone_size: .
d_call: .
cdr3_nt: TGTGCCAGCAGCGTAGAAGGGGTAGGGGCGGACTACAATGAGCAGTTCTTC
cdr3_aa: CASSVEGVGADYNEQFF

j_call: TRBJ1-1
v_call: TRBV29-1
clone_size: few
d_call: .
cdr3_nt: TGCAGCGTTGAAGCGGGGGCCAGCGCTTTCTTT
cdr3_aa: CSVEAGASAFF

j_call: TRBJ2-3
v_call: TRBV5-1
clone_size: once
d_call: .
cdr3_nt: TGCGCCAGCAGCTCCACAGGGCCCGGGGGCACAGATACGCAGTATTTT
cdr3_aa: CASSSTGPGGTDTQYF

j_call: TRBJ2-1
v_call: TRBV5-1
clone_size: .
d_call: TRBD1
cdr3_nt: TGCGCCAGCAGCCCCCGGGACAGGAGGGTTTCGGACGGTGAGCAGTTCTTC
cdr3_aa: CASSPRDRRVSDGEQFF

j_call: TRBJ2-2
v_call: TRBV5-1
clone_size: .
d_call: TRBD1
cdr3_nt: TGCGCCAGCAGCTTAGGACAGGGGGCGAACACCGGGGAGCTGTTTTTT
cdr3_aa: CASSLGQGANTGELFF

j_call: TRBJ2-2
v_call: TRBV6-6
clone_size: .
d_call: .
cdr3_nt: TGTGCCAGCATTCTGGGATCCCGCACCGGGGAGCTGTTTTTT
cdr3_aa: CASILGSRTGELFF

j_call: TRBJ2-5
v_call: TRBV30
clone_size: .
d_call: .
cdr3_nt: TGTGCCTGGAGTTATCGCCCAGAGGGGAACCAGTACTTC
cdr3_aa: CAWSYRPEGNQYF

j_call: TRBJ1-4
v_call: TRBV6-1
clone_size: once
d_call: .
cdr3_nt: TGTGCCAGCAGTGAAGGCCGGGGGGGCGTCGAAAAACTGTTTTTT
cdr3_aa: CASSEGRGGVEKLFF

j_call: TRBJ1-1
v_call: TRBV10-3
clone_size: once
d_call: .
cdr3_nt: TGTGCCATCAGTGAGTCCGCAGGGCTCGGGGACACTGAAGCTTTCTTT
cdr3_aa: CAISESAGLGDTEAFF

j_call: TRBJ1-2
v_call: TRBV4-1
clone_size: .
d_call: .
cdr3_nt: TGCGCCAGCAGCCAAGTTGTACGGCGAGATCCTAACTATGGCTACACCTTC
cdr3_aa: CASSQVVRRDPNYGYTF

j_call: TRBJ1-1
v_call: TRBV15
clone_size: .
d_call: .
cdr3_nt: TGTGCCACCAGCAGACCGGGACAAATGAACACTGAAGCTTTCTTT
cdr3_aa: CATSRPGQMNTEAFF

j_call: TRBJ2-2
v_call: TRBV2
clone_size: .
d_call: .
cdr3_nt: TGTGCCAGCCGGCGGGGACAGAGAAACACCGGGGAGCTGTTTTTT
cdr3_aa: CASRRGQRNTGELFF

j_call: TRBJ2-5
v_call: TRBV18
clone_size: once
d_call: .
cdr3_nt: TGTGCCAGCTCACCACCGGGACCACAAGAGACCCAGTACTTC
cdr3_aa: CASSPPGPQETQYF

j_call: TRBJ2-7
v_call: TRBV30
clone_size: .
d_call: TRBD2
cdr3_nt: TGTGCCGCGGGGGGGAGTTACGAGCAGTACTTC
cdr3_aa: CAAGGSYEQYF

j_call: TRBJ1-1
v_call: TRBV6-5
clone_size: many
d_call: .
cdr3_nt: TGTGCCAGCAGTTACGACCGCTATGAAGCTTTCTTT
cdr3_aa: CASSYDRYEAFF

j_call: TRBJ1-1
v_call: TRBV6-6
clone_size: .
d_call: .
cdr3_nt: TGTGCCAGCAGTTACCCAGGGATAGAAACTGAAGCTTTCTTT
cdr3_aa: CASSYPGIETEAFF

j_call: TRBJ2-5
v_call: TRBV18
clone_size: .
d_call: TRBD1
cdr3_nt: TGTGCCAGCTCATCCACTCCGGGACAGGGGGGGAAGACCCAGTACTTC
cdr3_aa: CASSSTPGQGGKTQYF

j_call: TRBJ1-5
v_call: TRBV18
clone_size: .
d_call: .
cdr3_nt: TGTGCCAGCTCATCCCAACAGGGATATGGCAATCAGCCCCAGCATTTT
cdr3_aa: CASSSQQGYGNQPQHF

j_call: TRBJ1-2
v_call: TRBV6-1
clone_size: .
d_call: .
cdr3_nt: TGTGCCAGCACACCCCTCAACTATGGCTACACCTTC
cdr3_aa: CASTPLNYGYTF

j_call: TRBJ1-4
v_call: TRBV6-5
clone_size: .
d_call: TRBD1
cdr3_nt: TGTGCCAGCGGAGTACGAGGGGGCCGAGAAAAACTGTTTTTT
cdr3_aa: CASGVRGGREKLFF

j_call: TRBJ2-7
v_call: TRBV7-8
clone_size: few
d_call: .
cdr3_nt: TGTGCCAGCAGCTTAGGCACGAACTACGAGCAGTACTTC
cdr3_aa: CASSLGTNYEQYF

j_call: TRBJ1-3
v_call: TRBV28
clone_size: .
d_call: .
cdr3_nt: TGTGCCAGCAGTTTCGGGATCAACTCTGGAAACACCATATATTTT
cdr3_aa: CASSFGINSGNTIYF

j_call: TRBJ2-3
v_call: TRBV5-6
clone_size: .
d_call: TRBD2
cdr3_nt: TGTGCCAGCAGCCTACTAGCGGGGGACACAAATACGCAGTATTTT
cdr3_aa: CASSLLAGDTNTQYF

j_call: TRBJ2-5
v_call: TRBV5-1
clone_size: once
d_call: .
cdr3_nt: TGCGCCAGCAGCTTTGGGGGCTCCGGGACCCAAGAGACCCAGTACTTC
cdr3_aa: CASSFGGSGTQETQYF

j_call: TRBJ2-1
v_call: TRBV29-1
clone_size: .
d_call: TRBD2
cdr3_nt: TGCAGCGTTCTTGGACTAGCGGGAGTCAATGAGCAGTTCTTC
cdr3_aa: CSVLGLAGVNEQFF